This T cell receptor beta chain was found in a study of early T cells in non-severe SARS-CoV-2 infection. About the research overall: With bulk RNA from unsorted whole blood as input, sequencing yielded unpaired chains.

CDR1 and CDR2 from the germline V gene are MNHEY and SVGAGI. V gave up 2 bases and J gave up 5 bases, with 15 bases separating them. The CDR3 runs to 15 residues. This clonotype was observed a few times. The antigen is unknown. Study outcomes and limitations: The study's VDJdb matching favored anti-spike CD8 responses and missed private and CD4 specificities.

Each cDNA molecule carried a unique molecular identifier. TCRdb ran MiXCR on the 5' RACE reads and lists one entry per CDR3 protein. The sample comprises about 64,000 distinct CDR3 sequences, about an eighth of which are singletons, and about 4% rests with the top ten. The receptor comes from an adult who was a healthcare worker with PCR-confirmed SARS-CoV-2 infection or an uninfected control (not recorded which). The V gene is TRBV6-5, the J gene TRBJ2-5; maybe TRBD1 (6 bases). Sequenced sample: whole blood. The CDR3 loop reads CASSYGQGRTETQYF. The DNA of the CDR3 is TGTGCCAGCAGTTACGGCCAGGGGCGAACGGAGACCCAGTACTTC.